There are a few counts of the clone carrying this T cell receptor beta chain. The CDR3 consists of 12 residues. The V end lost 0 bases, the J end lost 6 bases, and 3 bases lay between the germline ends. Germline V lookup: CDR1 SGDLS, CDR2 YYNGEE. In the original workflow: Estimates of nucleated cell counts were drawn from the amplification of reference gene primers. The table came from immunoSEQ multiplex PCR; TCRdb's copy has only in-frame clones and leaves some out. V, J and clone size are taken as reported in that table, and D and trimming were inferred from the DNA itself. The repertoire holds about 230,000 clones, with over 65% as singletons. This sample was included in a study of blood T cell repertoires in COVID-19. Study-level information: Specimens from acute and convalescent COVID-19 originated in the United States, Italy and Spain. Sources were T cells, B-cell-depleted T cells, or PBMCs; the material itself was cDNA or gDNA.

This TCR came from a woman in her 70s with active or convalescent COVID-19. The chain is built from TRBV9 and TRBJ2-2; no reliable D call. The sample consisted of peripheral blood. The CDR3 coding sequence is TGTGCCAGCAGCGTAGGGCCCGGGGAGCTGTTTTTT. This gives the protein CASSVGPGELFF. The whole variable domain, remainder taken from reference TRBV9 and TRBJ2-2, is DSGVTQTPKHLITATGQRVTLRCSPRSGDLSVYWYQQSLDQGLQFLIQYYNGEERAKGNILERFSAQQFPDLHSELNLSSLELGDSALYFCASSVGPGELFFGEGSRLTVL.